One and the same sample provided the 32 T cell receptor beta chains below, sequenced in a study of CD8 T cells in ankylosing spondylitis. TCRdb ran MiXCR on the 5' RACE reads and lists one entry per CDR3 protein. The sample includes roughly 120,000 distinct CDR3 sequences, roughly an eighth of them seen just once. Sequences were obtained from blood, either unsorted or a sorted T cell fraction (not recorded which). The receptor source for this set is a female donor with ankylosing spondylitis or in good health (not recorded which).

CDR3 sequence: CASSPGEGRTSGNTIYF. As DNA, the CDR3 is TGCGCCAGCAGCCCCGGGGAGGGGCGAACTTCTGGAAACACCATATATTTT. V and J are TRBV5-1 and TRBJ1-3, with D possibly matching TRBD1 (5 bases). Trimming removed 4 bases at V and 1 base at J, with 18 bases between. Germline V gene data show CDR1 as SGHRS and CDR2 as YFSETQ. CDR3 size: 17 residues.

A word on this clonotype: Sequence at one end of the junction differs from germline and may be a read error. The chain recombines TRBV7-2 with TRBJ2-3; the D gene could be TRBD1 or TRBD2 (6 bases each). The CDR3 is made up of 14 amino acids. The germline V gene encodes CDR1 SGHTA and CDR2 FQGNSA. The CDR3: CASTLGGTSGTQYF. The CDR3 DNA sequence: TGTGCCAGCACCTTAGGGGGGACGAGTGGAACGCAGTATTTT.

The V gene is TRBV29-1, the J gene TRBJ2-6; perhaps TRBD1 as D (5 bases). V was clipped by 5 bases and J by 0 bases, with 11 bases between them. This CDR3 comprises 15 residues. Germline CDR1 is SQVTM and CDR2 is ANQGSEA. The CDR3 reads CSVRTGLSGANVLTF. CDR3 coding DNA: TGCAGCGTTCGCACAGGCCTCTCTGGGGCCAACGTCCTGACTTTC. Full variable domain (outside the CDR3, taken from reference TRBV29-1 and TRBJ2-6): SAVISQKPSRDICQRGTSLTIQCQVDSQVTMMFWYRQQPGQSLTLIATANQGSEATYESGFVIDKFPISRPNLTFSTLTVSNMSPEDSSIYLCSVRTGLSGANVLTFGAGSRLTVL.

The rearrangement links TRBV5-6 to TRBJ2-1, with 8 bases lining up with TRBD2. There are 17 residues in the CDR3. Losses at the gene ends were 5 bases for V and 7 bases for J; bases not matched to a gene: 17. In germline, CDR1 is SGHDT, CDR2 YYEEEE. The CDR3 nucleotides are TGTGCCAGCAGAATAGCGCTTGGGGGACTAGGGGTGAATGAGCAGTTCTTC. The encoded protein is CASRIALGGLGVNEQFF.

The V call is TRBV10-3, the J call TRBJ2-7; 10 bases line up with TRBD1. Unmatched junction bases numbered 3, after V lost 10 bases and J lost 3 bases. This CDR3 comprises 12 residues. Germline V gene data show CDR1 as ENHRY and CDR2 as SYGVKD. The CDR3 nucleotides are TGTGCCACCCGGGACAGGGGCTACGAGCAGTACTTC. This gives the protein CATRDRGYEQYF.

As concerns this clonotype: This sequence may be a read error, since a much larger clone differs from it by one base. This rearrangement joins TRBV27 to TRBJ2-1; weak D call: TRBD2 (6 bases). The CDR3 loop spans 13 amino acids. The germline CDR1 and CDR2 sequences are MNHEY and SMNVEV (reference sequence). CDR3 nucleotides: TGTGCCATCAGTAGCCGGGAGTGGAATGAGCAGTTCTTC. Its protein is CAISSREWNEQFF.

The sample holds many counts of this clonotype. This chain links TRBV11-1 with TRBJ2-2; 7 bases fit TRBD1. Germline values: CDR1 SGHAT, CDR2 FQDESV (reference sequence). The V segment lost 3 bases and the J segment 4 bases; nucleotides outside the gene matches: 14. CDR3 size: 18 residues. The CDR3 region is CASSFLTLRQGVTGELFF. The CDR3 region has the DNA TGTGCCAGCAGCTTCTTAACCCTCCGACAGGGTGTCACCGGGGAGCTGTTTTTT.

The chain couples TRBV5-1 to TRBJ2-1; perhaps TRBD2 as D (6 bases). Germline V gives CDR1 SGHRS, CDR2 YFSETQ. The germline V and J ends were trimmed by 0 bases and 5 bases, with 18 bases remaining between them. The CDR3 has 17 residues. CDR3 protein: CASSLGRRDGVHNEQFF. Here the CDR3 DNA reads TGCGCCAGCAGCTTGGGACGGCGGGACGGAGTTCACAATGAGCAGTTCTTC.

This clonotype appeared a few times. The chain is built from TRBV11-3 and TRBJ2-1; 13 bases are shared with TRBD2. Trimming cost V 5 bases and J 5 bases; bases outside gene matches: 6. Germline V gene sequence: CDR1 SGHNT, CDR2 YENEEA. The CDR3 covers 16 residues. CDR3 in amino acids: CASSPGTSGENNEQFF. The CDR3 DNA reads as TGTGCCAGCAGCCCTGGGACTAGCGGGGAGAACAATGAGCAGTTCTTC.

This clonotype occurred many times. The CDR3 reads CSAGSYTGELFF. The CDR3 nucleotides are TGCAGCGCCGGGTCGTACACCGGGGAGCTGTTTTTT. This sequence joins TRBV29-1 and TRBJ2-2; D is undetermined. Trimming stripped 7 bases from V and 3 bases from J, with 9 bases between. CDR3 length equals 12 residues. The germline gives CDR1 SQVTM, CDR2 ANQGSEA.

This clonotype has a count of ten or more. J is TRBJ2-5 and V is TRBV15; D possibly corresponds to TRBD1 (5 bases). This CDR3 region has 15 residues. Deletions cut 0 bases from V and 1 base from J, with 9 bases between. Germline CDR1 reads LNHNV; CDR2 reads YYDKDF (reference sequence). Written as DNA, the CDR3 is TGTGCCACCAGCAGAGATACCACAGGCCAAGAGACCCAGTACTTC. As protein: CATSRDTTGQETQYF.

This chain links TRBV6-4 with TRBJ2-1, with 10 bases lining up with TRBD2. V dropped 3 bases and J dropped 8; count of bases not matched to a gene: 7. The germline V gene encodes CDR1 MRHNA and CDR2 SNTAGT. The CDR3 sequence is 15 residues long. The CDR3 DNA reads as TGTGCCAGCAGTGAAAAAAGGACTAGCGGCCATGAGCAGTTCTTC. Translated, it gives CASSEKRTSGHEQFF.

V gene TRBV2 combines with J gene TRBJ2-7, with a tentative D call TRBD1 (6 bases). The CDR3 runs to 16 residues. Trimming removed 5 bases at V and 0 bases at J, with 17 bases between. Per germline, CDR1 SNHLY and CDR2 FYNNEI. CDR3 loop: CASSKGRTESSYEQYF. In DNA, the CDR3 is TGTGCCAGCAGTAAGGGACGGACAGAGAGCTCCTACGAGCAGTACTTC.

This clonotype was counted many times. The V gene is TRBV11-2, the J gene TRBJ2-1, with a weak D call TRBD2 (5 bases). This CDR3 is built from 16 residues. V lost 3 bases and J lost 2, with 14 bases in between. Germline CDR1 and CDR2: SGHAT and FQNNGV. Here the CDR3 reads CASSLAGNVPYNEQFF. The CDR3 DNA is TGTGCCAGCAGCTTGGCCGGGAACGTGCCCTACAATGAGCAGTTCTTC. The full variable domain, its missing parts supplied by reference TRBV11-2 and TRBJ2-1, is EAGVAQSPRYKIIEKRQSVAFWCNPISGHATLYWYQQILGQGPKLLIQFQNNGVVDDSQLPKDRFSAERLKGVDSTLKIQPAKLEDSAVYLCASSLAGNVPYNEQFFGPGTRLTVL.

A few counts support this clonotype. Being one base from a much bigger clone, this may be a read error. The rearrangement uses TRBV14 and TRBJ2-7, with no clear D. V lost 0 bases and J lost 2, with 2 bases in between. Germline V gene lookup returns CDR1 SGHDN and CDR2 FVKESK. The CDR3 spans 12 residues. CDR3 bases: TGTGCCAGCAGCCAAGATCCCTACGAGCAGTACTTC. It specifies CASSQDPYEQYF.

This clonotype was seen more than once but under ten times. This chain links TRBV12-3 or TRBV12-4 with TRBJ2-7, with 7 bases aligning to TRBD1. The CDR3 has 13 amino acids. V gave up 5 bases and J gave up 6 bases; unmatched junction bases: 7. CDR3 protein: CASSLKQGSEQYF. The CDR3 DNA reads as TGTGCCAGCAGTCTCAAACAGGGGAGCGAGCAGTACTTC.

This clonotype has a count of ten or more. The chain employs TRBV20-1 and TRBJ2-2; no clear D. The CDR3 contains 14 residues. Trimming removed 6 bases at V and 1 base at J, with 12 bases between. Germline-derived CDR1 and CDR2 are DFQATT and SNEGSKA (reference sequence). This CDR3 reads CSAVDDWNTGELFF. For the CDR3, the DNA is TGCAGTGCCGTTGACGACTGGAACACCGGGGAGCTGTTTTTT.

This clonotype has just a few counts. This chain connects TRBV9 to TRBJ2-5, with 14 bases matching TRBD2. Per germline, CDR1 SGDLS and CDR2 YYNGEE. Germline trimming cut 2 bases from V and 1 base from J; bases unmatched to any gene: 1. CDR3 length: 16 amino acids. The CDR3 nucleotides read TGTGCCAGCAGCGTCGGGACTAGCGGGGGCCAAGAGACCCAGTACTTC. Amino acids: CASSVGTSGGQETQYF.

Ten or more counts support this clonotype. The chain has TRBV7-6 and TRBJ2-3, with D perhaps TRBD2 (5 bases). Germline CDR1 reads SGHVS; CDR2 reads FNYEAQ. V lost 2 bases and J lost 1, with 13 bases in between. This CDR3 is built from 16 residues. The CDR3 loop is CASSLYTDFRTDTQYF. As DNA, the CDR3 is TGTGCCAGCAGCTTATATACGGACTTCCGCACAGATACGCAGTATTTT.

This clonotype turned up a few times. V gene TRBV12-3 or TRBV12-4 combines with J gene TRBJ1-1; D gene uncertain. The CDR3 runs to 12 residues. Trimming left V 1 base short and J 8 bases short, with 8 bases between. This CDR3 reads CASSLGSREAFF. The CDR3 DNA is TGTGCCAGCAGTTTAGGGAGTCGCGAAGCTTTCTTT.

This clonotype was recorded at least ten times. This chain joins TRBV25-1 and TRBJ1-6; tentatively, D is TRBD1 (6 bases). CDR1 and CDR2 (germline): MGHDK, SYGVNS. V lost 2 bases to trimming and J lost 7 bases, with 9 bases between them. This CDR3 is built from 14 residues. The CDR3, as DNA: TGTGCCAGCAGTGAACACAGGGCGAATTCACCCCTCCACTTT. This translates into CASSEHRANSPLHF.

The chain is built from TRBV5-1 and TRBJ2-3; D gene ambiguous. Germline V gene sequence: CDR1 SGHRS, CDR2 YFSETQ. The V end lost 0 bases, the J end lost 2 bases, and 16 bases lay between the germline ends. This CDR3 has 17 residues. Written as DNA, the CDR3 is TGCGCCAGCAGCTTGGGGGTCACGGCCTCCATCACAGATACGCAGTATTTT. Protein product: CASSLGVTASITDTQYF.

The sample holds a few counts of this clonotype. The genes are TRBV11-2 and TRBJ2-3; 13 bases map to TRBD2. Germline V lookup: CDR1 SGHAT, CDR2 FQNNGV. This CDR3 comprises 18 residues. With 5 bases clipped from V and 0 bases from J, the junction kept 8 bases outside the gene matches. CDR3 amino acids: CASSGGLAGALSTDTQYF. The DNA of the CDR3 is TGTGCCAGCAGCGGCGGACTAGCGGGGGCTCTTAGCACAGATACGCAGTATTTT. Full variable domain (outside the CDR3, taken from reference TRBV11-2 and TRBJ2-3): EAGVAQSPRYKIIEKRQSVAFWCNPISGHATLYWYQQILGQGPKLLIQFQNNGVVDDSQLPKDRFSAERLKGVDSTLKIQPAKLEDSAVYLCASSGGLAGALSTDTQYFGPGTRLTVL.

A note on this clonotype: Since a much larger clone is just one base distant, this may be a read error. V gene TRBV5-1 combines with J gene TRBJ2-7; unclear D gene. The CDR3 runs to 13 residues. Trimming stripped 4 bases from V and 1 base from J, with 9 bases between. The germline V gene has CDR1 SGHRS and CDR2 YFSETQ. CDR3 nucleotide sequence: TGCGCCAGCAGCGGAACAAGGTCCTACGAGCAGTACTTC. Amino acid sequence: CASSGTRSYEQYF.

This clonotype was seen many times. The chain is built from TRBV27 and TRBJ1-2, with D unclear. The CDR3 has 14 residues. V lost 2 bases to trimming and J lost 0 bases, with 7 bases between them. The germline V gene has CDR1 MNHEY and CDR2 SMNVEV (reference sequence). In nucleotides, the CDR3 is TGTGCCAGCAGTTTAAAGGGCGCTAACTATGGCTACACCTTC. It specifies CASSLKGANYGYTF.

This clonotype came up a few times. The chain recombines TRBV9 with TRBJ2-6, with D unresolved. The germline V gene has CDR1 SGDLS and CDR2 YYNGEE. With 0 bases removed from V and 4 bases from J, the gap between germline ends came to 5 bases. CDR3 size: 14 residues. CDR3 bases: TGTGCCAGCAGCGTAGCTGACGGGGCCAACGTCCTGACTTTC. This translates into CASSVADGANVLTF.

At least ten counts were recorded for this clonotype. This rearrangement joins TRBV29-1 to TRBJ2-3; D unclear. Between the trimmed V and J ends, which lost 3 bases and 2 bases, there was a span of 15 bases. The germline V gene encodes CDR1 SQVTM and CDR2 ANQGSEA. CDR3 size: 15 residues. CDR3 protein: CSVEPVPLNTDTQYF. CDR3 sequence (DNA): TGCAGCGTTGAGCCAGTGCCTCTAAACACAGATACGCAGTATTTT.

This clonotype was observed at least ten times. This rearrangement joins TRBV6-1 to TRBJ2-1; 7 nucleotides match TRBD1. The trim removed 7 bases at V and 2 bases at J, leaving 2 bases unmatched. This CDR3 spans 13 amino acids. Germline values: CDR1 MNHNS, CDR2 SASEGT. CDR3 residues: CASTRGPYNEQFF. The CDR3 DNA is TGTGCCAGCACAAGGGGGCCCTACAATGAGCAGTTCTTC.

The table lists this clonotype with a few counts. The chain couples TRBV6-2 or TRBV6-3 to TRBJ2-3; D is ambiguous. The CDR3 contains 13 residues. Germline CDR1 is MNHEY and CDR2 is SVGEGT. The V end was cut by 2 bases, the J end by 3 bases, with 6 bases between. The CDR3 region has the DNA TGTGCCAGCAGTTACGACAATACAGATACGCAGTATTTT. This translates into CASSYDNTDTQYF.

This clonotype was counted a few times. The chain combines TRBV6-2 or TRBV6-3 with TRBJ1-5, with 7 nucleotides matching TRBD1. This CDR3 spans 14 amino acids. CDR1 MNHEY and CDR2 SVGEGT come from the germline V gene. With 7 bases clipped from V and 7 bases from J, the junction kept 10 bases outside the gene matches. The CDR3 here is CASIPRQGGQPQHF. The CDR3 bases are TGTGCCAGCATTCCAAGACAGGGAGGGCAGCCCCAGCATTTT.

The J gene is TRBJ2-3, the V gene TRBV5-1; 10 bases are shared with TRBD1. This CDR3 contains 15 residues. Germline V gives CDR1 SGHRS, CDR2 YFSETQ. J lost 6 bases, V lost 3 bases, and 7 bases had no gene match. The CDR3, as DNA: TGCGCCAGCAGCTCAGCCGGACAGGGGGGCGATACGCAGTATTTT. Translated: CASSSAGQGGDTQYF.

The chain links TRBV2 to TRBJ2-5; 7 nucleotides align to TRBD2. The length of the CDR3 is 11 residues. V lost 8 bases to trimming and J lost 4 bases; unmatched junction nucleotides: 1. Looked up from germline, CDR1 is SNHLY and CDR2 is FYNNEI. For the CDR3, the DNA is TGTGCCAGCGGGGAGGGAGAGACCCAGTACTTC. It is translated as CASGEGETQYF.